Given below is one T cell receptor (beta chain) in context. This receptor's antigen is unknown. No quality values exist for individual bases; no much larger clone is one base distant. The germline V gene yields MNHEY for CDR1 and SVGEGT for CDR2. V and J lose 2 bases and 8 bases, and a span of 13 bases separates them. The cysteine opens and the phenylalanine closes a CDR3 of 14 amino acids. Of all the DNA, just the CDR3 is kept, 42 bases in frame from base 1. The data derive from a study of glioma-infiltrating T cells (dated by TCRdb to 2015 to 2016). Turning to the overall study: TCR alpha- and beta-chain repertoires were sequenced from glioma tissue, non-neoplastic brain tissue and matched peripheral blood mononuclear cells. Each tissue-infiltrating repertoire was compared with the same patient's peripheral blood repertoire to measure divergence between tissue and blood T-cell populations. The paired cohort comprised three low-grade glioma patients, 7 or 8 primary glioblastoma patients and three non-glioma patients contributing non-neoplastic brain tissue. Here is what the overall study found, with its caveats: VJ-independent divergence between tissue and blood was lower than expected in non-neoplastic patients but higher than expected in all gliomas, particularly low-grade gliomas. The group comparisons were based on small numbers of patients: three non-neoplastic, three low-grade glioma and roughly eight glioblastoma patients. Tissue and blood shared very few CDR3 sequences, a result attributed to high CDR3 diversity and limited sampling.

The iRepertoire nested amplicon-rescue multiplex PCR (arm-PCR) platform was used to amplify TCR alpha and beta CDR3 regions from RNA. The input for one-step reverse transcription and amplification was 100-400 ng of either tissue mRNA or PBMC total RNA. Following bead purification, Illumina adapters were added by a secondary multiplex PCR, and libraries between 200 and 400 bp were gel-purified. Libraries carried internal 6-nucleotide barcodes used for demultiplexing. The libraries were sequenced on an Illumina MiSeq using 2x220 or 2x250 nucleotide paired-end reads. The original methods were these. Paired reads were merged using FLASH 1.2.11 and were aligned to the GRCh37 human genome using BWA-MEM, after which TRA and TRB reads were extracted. An IMGT-derived reference of cassette sequences and CDR3 motifs, with pseudogenes included, was used for V and J assignment. Reads were translated in three frames, and productive CDR3s were defined as those with a C...FGXG motif and no stop codons. A clonotype was defined as a unique combination of a V-J cassette pair and a CDR3 amino acid sequence. Filtering of reads was based on Hamming distance, with the threshold set by the sequence error rate of each sample in mapped regions. Through fastp at Q25 and MiXCR, TCRdb rebuilt clones from the public reads, retaining in-frame beta chains. Rows are unified per CDR3 protein, each entry keeping the most common DNA and genes. It is TCRdb's table, rather than the study itself, that gives the V and J calls and clone size. This sample holds around 140,000 distinct CDR3 sequences; approximately 39% were observed only once. About a fifth of the sample belongs to the ten largest clones.

This receptor was identified in a human donor with low-grade glioma or glioblastoma, undergoing nonglioma brain surgery, or in good health (not recorded which). The material sequenced was glioma tissue, nonneoplastic brain tissue, or PBMCs (not recorded which). The chain was built from TRBV6-2 or TRBV6-3 and TRBJ2-1; TRBD2 is possibly the D segment (7 matching bases). The sequenced DNA: TGTGCCAGCAGTTACGGGGGGGCCAGGTATGAGCAGTTCTTC. Translation gives CASSYGGARYEQFF.